Each of the 27 T cell receptor beta chains below was sequenced from the same sample in a study of T cell clonality in common variable immunodeficiency. Points from the study as a whole: Fewer deletions and N-nucleotide insertions were reportedly seen in common variable immunodeficiency TCR beta sequences.

The protocol was immunoSEQ multiplex PCR, while the TCRdb copy is restricted to in-frame clones and leaves out a portion. This sample lists 8,000 or so clones; its ten largest clones have 3.5% to 4.5%. For these TCRs, the target antigens are not known. Sample: peripheral blood mononuclear cells. The receptors stem from a human donor with common variable immunodeficiency.

As regards this clone: With the read ending 3 residues before the CDR3 end, the germline J gene is used to fill in that end. V gene TRBV19 combines with J gene TRBJ1-5; no clear D gene. The V gene lost 1 base and the J gene lost 6 bases, with 10 bases spanning the gap. This CDR3 region has 14 residues. Germline lookup yields CDR1 LNHDA and CDR2 SQIVND (reference sequence). Here the CDR3 reads CASSIVNSRQPQHF. The sequenced part of the CDR3 DNA is TGTGCCAGTAGTATAGTCAACAGCCGTCAGCCC. Based on the CDR3 plus reference TRBV19 and TRBJ1-5, the full variable domain is DGGITQSPKYLFRKEGQNVTLSCEQNLNHDAMYWYRQDPGQGLRLIYYSQIVNDFQKGDIAEGYSVSREKKESFPLTVTSAQKNPTAFYLCASSIVNSRQPQHFGDGTRLSIL.

Points on this clone: With the read ending 3 residues before the CDR3 end, the germline J gene is used to fill in that end. This chain joins TRBV19 and TRBJ1-1, with D perhaps TRBD1 (6 bases). Germline loops: CDR1 LNHDA, CDR2 SQIVND (reference sequence). This CDR3 has 14 amino acids. The germline V and J ends were trimmed by 5 bases and 1 base, with 11 bases remaining between them. This CDR3 reads CASSPGAPNTEAFF. The DNA read from the CDR3 is TGTGCCAGTAGTCCAGGGGCCCCGAACACTGAA.

About this clone itself: The sequenced fragment ends 3 residues before the CDR3 boundary, so the rest is inferred from the germline J gene. The chain uses TRBV5-1 and TRBJ2-5, with 8 nucleotides matching TRBD2. After removal of 4 bases from V and 5 bases from J, the junction contained 10 bases not matched to a gene. The CDR3 is made up of 15 amino acids. Germline CDR1 reads SGHRS; CDR2 reads YFSETQ. CDR3 amino acids: CASSGGTSASETQYF. The CDR3 DNA, read in part, is TGCGCCAGCAGCGGGGGGACTAGTGCGTCGGAGACC.

This clone is deemed large by its frequency. Coverage ceases 3 residues before the CDR3 finishes, and the germline J gene fills in the end. The chain has TRBV12-3 or TRBV12-4 and TRBJ1-1; tentative D call: TRBD1 (5 bases). There are 15 residues in the CDR3. V was shortened by 2 bases and J by 1 base, with 11 bases between the two germline ends. This chain's CDR3 is CASSLWQGRNTEAFF. Partial CDR3 DNA: TGTGCCAGCAGTTTATGGCAGGGCCGGAACACTGAA.

The CDR3 sequence is CASSFGGSDEKLFF. The sequenced part of the CDR3 DNA is TGTGCCAGCAGCTTTGGGGGGTCGGATGAAAAA. The chain carries TRBV7-9 and TRBJ1-4, with D possibly matching TRBD1 (5 bases). Read data end 3 residues before the CDR3 end; the end is taken from the germline J gene. The CDR3 is made up of 14 amino acids. Germline-derived CDR1 and CDR2 are SEHNR and FQNEAQ (reference sequence). V was pared by 3 bases and J by 6 bases, with 11 bases between.

Considering frequency, this clone is medium-sized. Sequencing ends 3 residues short of the CDR3 end; the germline J gene provides the rest. The J gene is TRBJ1-4, the V gene TRBV19; 9 nucleotides align to TRBD1. This CDR3 region has 16 residues. V was pared by 3 bases and J by 5 bases, with 7 bases of the junction left unmatched. Germline loops: CDR1 LNHDA, CDR2 SQIVND (reference sequence). CDR3 DNA, as far as it was read: TGTGCCAGTAGTATGGTGGGACAGGGTGGAAATGAAAAA. Translation: CASSMVGQGGNEK. The whole CDR3 protein is CASSMVGQGGNEKLFF. The full variable domain, with the rest looked up from reference TRBV19 and TRBJ1-4, is DGGITQSPKYLFRKEGQNVTLSCEQNLNHDAMYWYRQDPGQGLRLIYYSQIVNDFQKGDIAEGYSVSREKKESFPLTVTSAQKNPTAFYLCASSMVGQGGNEKLFFGSGTQLSVL.

Turning to this clone: Read coverage stops 3 residues before the CDR3 terminus; the germline J gene supplies the remainder. The V gene is TRBV19, the J gene TRBJ1-5; 8 nucleotides match TRBD1. Per germline, CDR1 LNHDA and CDR2 SQIVND (reference sequence). With V trimmed by 8 bases and J by 7 bases, 7 bases remained unmatched. The CDR3 sequence is 13 residues long. This CDR3 is CASGYRGEQPQHF. The CDR3 DNA, read in part, is TGTGCCAGTGGCTACAGGGGGGAGCAGCCC.

Points on this clone: The missing CDR3 end, 3 residues past where the read stops, is filled in from the germline J gene. The chain couples TRBV19 to TRBJ2-5; possible D gene TRBD2, 6 bases. V was pared by 4 bases and J by 5 bases, with 17 bases between. The CDR3 has 15 amino acids. Germline V CDR1 and CDR2: LNHDA, SQIVND (reference sequence). CDR3 sequence reads: CASSTLPGAGETQYF. The sequenced CDR3 bases are TGTGCCAGTAGTACCCTCCCGGGAGCAGGGGAGACC. The entire variable domain, with the rest obtained from reference TRBV19 and TRBJ2-5, is as follows: DGGITQSPKYLFRKEGQNVTLSCEQNLNHDAMYWYRQDPGQGLRLIYYSQIVNDFQKGDIAEGYSVSREKKESFPLTVTSAQKNPTAFYLCASSTLPGAGETQYFGPGTRLLVL.

About this clone itself: The read halts 3 residues ahead of the CDR3 end, with the missing end drawn from the germline J gene. This rearrangement joins TRBV7-9 to TRBJ2-1, with 11 bases matching TRBD2. This CDR3 has 15 amino acids. CDR1 and CDR2 (germline): SEHNR, FQNEAQ (reference sequence). V lost 3 bases to trimming and J lost 5 bases; unmatched junction nucleotides: 3. This CDR3 is CASSFSGGVNNEQFF. The DNA read from the CDR3 is TGTGCCAGCAGCTTTAGCGGGGGGGTCAACAATGAG.

On this clone: The CDR3 end is not reached by the read, which stops 3 residues before it; the germline J gene fills it in. V usage is TRBV20-1 and J usage is TRBJ2-5; D remains unclear. The V end lost 3 bases, the J end lost 2 bases, and 4 bases lay between the germline ends. CDR3 length: 11 amino acids. The V gene's germline CDR1 is DFQATT and CDR2 SNEGSKA (reference sequence). CDR3 bases read: TGCAGTGCTAGGTCTCAAGAGACC. Its protein product is CSARSQET. The entire CDR3 protein is CSARSQETQYF.

The CDR3 protein is CASSLTSGGELFF. Partial CDR3 DNA: TGTGCCAGCAGCCTAACGAGTGGCGGGGAG. The chain employs TRBV7-9 and TRBJ2-2; D gene uncertain. The read is 3 residues too short to cover the CDR3 end, so that end is filled in from the germline J gene. Germline assignment: CDR1 SEHNR and CDR2 FQNEAQ (reference sequence). V gave up 5 bases and J gave up 7 bases, with 11 bases separating them. The CDR3 is 13 amino acids. The full variable domain, rest sourced from reference TRBV7-9 and TRBJ2-2, is DTGVSQNPRHKITKRGQNVTFRCDPISEHNRLYWYRQTLGQGPEFLTYFQNEAQLEKSRLLSDRFSAERPKGSFSTLEIQRTEQGDSAMYLCASSLTSGGELFFGEGSRLTVL.

A note on this clone: The CDR3 end falls 3 residues outside the read, so it is completed with the germline J gene. The genes are TRBV5-1 and TRBJ2-3; 7 bases map to TRBD1. Germline trimming cut 4 bases from V and 5 bases from J; bases unmatched to any gene: 10. CDR1 and CDR2 from the germline V gene are SGHRS and YFSETQ. The CDR3 has 15 amino acids. The part of the CDR3 DNA that was read is TGCGCCAGCAGCAACCGGGACAGAGGCGGAGATACG. Amino acid sequence: CASSNRDRGGDT. Given in full, the CDR3 is CASSNRDRGGDTQYF.

This clone is medium-sized by frequency. The read ends 3 residues early relative to the CDR3; the germline J gene fills the gap. The rearrangement joins TRBV10-3 to TRBJ2-5; 13 nucleotides line up with TRBD2. CDR3 length: 18 amino acids. Trimming cost V 5 bases and J 5 bases; bases outside gene matches: 14. Germline V gene sequence: CDR1 ENHRY, CDR2 SYGVKD. The CDR3 spells CAISSGTSGEPRLETQYF. CDR3 DNA (partial): TGTGCCATCAGTAGCGGGACTAGCGGGGAGCCCCGATTGGAGACC.

This clone registers large by frequency. The read finishes 3 residues shy of the CDR3 end, and the germline J gene is used to complete it. The chain carries TRBV20-1 and TRBJ2-3; 13 positions match TRBD2. This CDR3 spans 14 amino acids. Looked up from germline, CDR1 is DFQATT and CDR2 is SNEGSKA (reference sequence). The CDR3 bases that were read are TGCAGTGCTGCCGGGACTAGCGGGGTGAGGGCG. Protein sequence: CSAAGTSGVRA. The full CDR3 sequence reads CSAAGTSGVRAQYF.

In the case of this clone: The read gets to within 3 residues of the CDR3 end, and the germline J gene fills in the rest. The chain combines TRBV19 with TRBJ1-1, with D possibly being TRBD1 (5 bases). CDR3 length: 14 residues. V was trimmed by 4 bases and J by 2 bases, leaving 11 bases between them. Germline CDR1 and CDR2: LNHDA and SQIVND (reference sequence). The CDR3 reads CASSRGRYNTEAFF. CDR3 DNA, as far as it was read: TGTGCCAGTAGTAGGGGCAGGTATAACACTGAA.

CDR3 DNA (partial): TGTGCCAGTAGTGGGACAGGGGGGTTTCAGCCC. This gives the protein CASSGTGGFQP. The entire CDR3 protein is CASSGTGGFQPQHF. The chain links TRBV19 to TRBJ1-5, with TRBD1 matching over 11 bases. The sequence runs out 3 residues before the end of the CDR3; the remainder is reconstructed from the germline J gene. The CDR3 covers 14 residues. In germline, CDR1 is LNHDA, CDR2 SQIVND (reference sequence). Trimming took 5 bases from V and 6 from J; bases not matched to a gene: 3. Full variable domain (rest looked up from reference TRBV19 and TRBJ1-5): DGGITQSPKYLFRKEGQNVTLSCEQNLNHDAMYWYRQDPGQGLRLIYYSQIVNDFQKGDIAEGYSVSREKKESFPLTVTSAQKNPTAFYLCASSGTGGFQPQHFGDGTRLSIL.

Notes on this clone: The read gets to within 3 residues of the CDR3 end, and the germline J gene fills in the rest. The chain uses TRBV20-1 and TRBJ1-5; D is possibly TRBD1 (5 bases). The CDR3 contains 14 residues. The V and J ends lost 3 bases and 1 base respectively, with 10 bases between them. CDR1 is DFQATT and CDR2 is SNEGSKA in the germline V gene (reference sequence). The CDR3 spells CSASKGASNQPQHF. Partial CDR3 DNA: TGCAGTGCTAGTAAAGGGGCAAGCAATCAGCCC.

The CDR3: CSVEPQGNYGYTF. The CDR3 DNA, read in part, is TGCAGCGTTGAACCACAGGGGAACTATGGC. The chain joins TRBV29-1 to TRBJ1-2; 7 nucleotides align to TRBD1. The CDR3 is cut off 3 residues early in the read; its end comes from the germline J gene. With 2 bases clipped from V and 2 bases from J, the junction kept 2 bases outside the gene matches. The CDR3 is 13 amino acids. The germline V gene has CDR1 SQVTM and CDR2 ANQGSEA.

Turning to this clone: The read halts 3 residues ahead of the CDR3 end, with the missing end drawn from the germline J gene. The chain recombines TRBV19 with TRBJ2-5; no clear D. The germline V gene encodes CDR1 LNHDA and CDR2 SQIVND (reference sequence). V lost 5 bases, J lost 4 bases, and 8 bases lay in between. CDR3 size: 12 residues. CDR3: CASSPRGETQYF. CDR3 DNA (partial): TGTGCCAGTAGTCCGAGAGGAGAGACC.

About this clone: The read halts 3 residues ahead of the CDR3 end, with the missing end drawn from the germline J gene. The V gene is TRBV7-9, the J gene TRBJ2-7, with a tentative D call TRBD1 (5 bases). This CDR3 spans 13 amino acids. The germline CDR1 and CDR2 sequences are SEHNR and FQNEAQ (reference sequence). V was cut by 9 bases and J by 4 bases, with 16 bases left in between. The CDR3 DNA, read in part, is TGTGCCAGTACGGACACCTCGGAATACGAG. Translated, it gives CASTDTSEYE. The entire CDR3 protein reads CASTDTSEYEQYF. Full variable domain (missing parts from reference TRBV7-9 and TRBJ2-7): DTGVSQNPRHKITKRGQNVTFRCDPISEHNRLYWYRQTLGQGPEFLTYFQNEAQLEKSRLLSDRFSAERPKGSFSTLEIQRTEQGDSAMYLCASTDTSEYEQYFGPGTRLTVT.

About this clone: Read sequence stops 3 residues before the CDR3 end, and the germline J gene provides the missing end. The rearrangement links TRBV19 to TRBJ2-3, with 8 bases fitting TRBD2. Unmatched junction bases numbered 17, after V lost 1 base and J lost 5 bases. The germline CDR1 and CDR2 sequences are LNHDA and SQIVND (reference sequence). This CDR3 has 19 residues. CDR3 DNA (partial): TGTGCCAGTAGTATAGTGGGGGATATCGGTCGGGGGGGCGGAGATACG. Encoded protein: CASSIVGDIGRGGGDT. The complete CDR3 sequence is CASSIVGDIGRGGGDTQYF. Filled out from reference TRBV19 and TRBJ2-3, the complete variable domain reads DGGITQSPKYLFRKEGQNVTLSCEQNLNHDAMYWYRQDPGQGLRLIYYSQIVNDFQKGDIAEGYSVSREKKESFPLTVTSAQKNPTAFYLCASSIVGDIGRGGGDTQYFGPGTRLTVL.

A word on this clone: Coverage ceases 3 residues before the CDR3 finishes, and the germline J gene fills in the end. The genes are TRBV29-1 and TRBJ2-7; 7 bases map to TRBD2. Trimming at V came to 5 bases and at J to 2 bases, leaving 9 bases not matched to a gene. This CDR3 region has 14 residues. Germline V gene data show CDR1 as SQVTM and CDR2 as ANQGSEA. CDR3 DNA (partial): TGCAGCGTTCTTGGCGGGGGAGATACCTACGAG. Its translation: CSVLGGGDTYE. The complete CDR3 protein is CSVLGGGDTYEQYF.

Points on this clone: The read gets to within 3 residues of the CDR3 end, and the germline J gene fills in the rest. This sequence joins TRBV7-9 and TRBJ1-2; TRBD1 aligns across 8 bases. Germline lookup yields CDR1 SEHNR and CDR2 FQNEAQ (reference sequence). CDR3 length equals 15 residues. The V gene end was trimmed by 2 bases and the J gene end by 5 bases; junction bases not matched to a gene: 7. CDR3 residues: CASSLLTGAEYGYTF. The sequenced part of the CDR3 DNA is TGTGCCAGCAGCTTATTGACAGGGGCTGAGTATGGC.

As concerns this clone: The observed sequence ends 3 residues before the CDR3 terminus, with the missing tail filled in from the germline J gene. The gene calls are TRBV18 and TRBJ1-4; 8 bases are shared with TRBD1. J gave up 2 bases and V 3 bases, and 5 bases lay outside the gene matches. The germline CDR1 and CDR2 sequences are KGHSH and LQKENI. The CDR3 contains 16 residues. The CDR3 loop reads CASSPQGAVTNEKLFF. The sequenced CDR3 bases are TGTGCCAGCTCACCTCAGGGGGCTGTGACTAATGAAAAA.

As to this clone: The read gets to within 3 residues of the CDR3 end, and the germline J gene fills in the rest. The rearrangement joins TRBV6-1 to TRBJ2-7; no clear D gene. Germline CDR1 and CDR2: MNHNS and SASEGT. V lost 4 bases and J lost 3, with 10 bases in between. The CDR3 loop spans 13 amino acids. The sequenced CDR3 bases are TGTGCCAGCAGTGCCAGGAGCCTCTACGAG. This sequence encodes CASSARSLYE. The whole CDR3 reads CASSARSLYEQYF.

In the case of this clone: The read finishes 3 residues shy of the CDR3 end, and the germline J gene is used to complete it. The V and J genes are TRBV6-2 or TRBV6-3 and TRBJ1-5; D not certain. Trimming took off 3 bases at V and 6 bases at J, with 12 bases between the two ends. There are 14 residues in the CDR3. CDR1 and CDR2 (germline): MNHEY, SVGEGT. Partial CDR3 DNA: TGTGCCAGCAGTTATCCCGGGGTGAGTCAGCCC. It is translated as CASSYPGVSQP. The whole CDR3 protein is CASSYPGVSQPQHF.

This clone is medium-sized by frequency. Sequencing ends 3 residues short of the CDR3 end; the germline J gene provides the rest. The chain recombines TRBV5-1 with TRBJ1-2; TRBD1 is a possible D gene (6 bases). Germline V gene data show CDR1 as SGHRS and CDR2 as YFSETQ. The CDR3 spans 15 residues. This chain's CDR3 is CASSLATGSGSGYTF. Incomplete CDR3 DNA: TGCGCCAGCAGCTTGGCAACAGGGTCTGGGTCCGGC.